Below, 11 T cell receptor beta chains from the same sample are listed, as sequenced in a study of blood T cell repertoires in COVID-19. Profiled with immunoSEQ multiplex PCR; TCRdb holds only in-frame clones, not every one. The sample yields under 150,000 clones, over 70% seen once. Sequencing was carried out using peripheral blood. These receptors all come from a man older than 75 with acute or convalescent COVID-19.

This clone was found a few times. The gene calls are TRBV5-6 and TRBJ1-2; a possible D gene is TRBD1 (5 bases). The CDR3 is 13 residues long. Trimming shortened V by 0 bases and J by 8 bases, and 11 bases separated the two germline ends. Germline CDR1 SGHDT, CDR2 YYEEEE. The CDR3 reads CASSLGRDRGYTF. The CDR3 DNA reads as TGTGCCAGCAGCTTGGGCAGGGATCGGGGCTACACCTTC.

A few counts support this clone. This sequence joins TRBV2 and TRBJ1-6, with a possible D match to TRBD1 (6 bases). The germline gives CDR1 SNHLY, CDR2 FYNNEI. The length of the CDR3 is 14 residues. V was clipped by 4 bases and J by 10 bases, with 14 bases between them. The CDR3 DNA is TGTGCCAGCAGTGGATCAGGGGCTAAATCACCCCTCCACTTT. It yields the protein CASSGSGAKSPLHF.

This sequence joins TRBV27 and TRBJ1-5; maybe TRBD1 (6 bases). Germline V lookup: CDR1 MNHEY, CDR2 SMNVEV (reference sequence). The V and J ends lost 5 bases and 0 bases respectively, with 26 bases between them. This CDR3 has 20 amino acids. The CDR3 DNA reads as TGTGCCAGCAGTAGCACCAGGGGCTCCTTAGCTTTTTATAGCAATCAGCCCCAGCATTTT. Amino acid sequence: CASSSTRGSLAFYSNQPQHF.

This clone was detected only a few times. This chain connects TRBV19 to TRBJ1-3; no firm D call. Germline V lookup: CDR1 LNHDA, CDR2 SQIVND (reference sequence). The CDR3 totals 15 residues. The ends were cut back, 1 base at V and 0 bases at J, with 7 bases in the middle. The CDR3 bases are TGTGCCAGTAGTATAGGGGCTTTCTCTGGAAACACCATATATTTT. It is translated as CASSIGAFSGNTIYF.

V gene TRBV2 combines with J gene TRBJ2-5, with a possible D match to TRBD1 (6 bases). Per germline, CDR1 SNHLY and CDR2 FYNNEI. Trimming took 3 bases from V and 7 from J, leaving 9 bases between them. The CDR3 runs to 12 residues. CDR3 nucleotides: TGTGCCAGCAGTGACAGGGGAGCGACCCAGTACTTC. Its translation: CASSDRGATQYF.

In this sample, this clone turned up once. The gene calls are TRBV4-2 and TRBJ2-1, with TRBD2 identical over 11 bases. The CDR3 sequence is 17 residues long. Germline V gene lookup returns CDR1 LGHNA and CDR2 YNFKEQ. After removal of 1 base from V and 7 bases from J, the junction contained 9 bases not matched to a gene. The DNA for the CDR3 is TGTGCCAGCAGCCAAGTTAGCTTTAGCGGGGGGGCTAATGAGCAGTTCTTC. This sequence encodes CASSQVSFSGGANEQFF.

V usage is TRBV6-2 or TRBV6-3 and J usage is TRBJ2-4; the D gene is possibly TRBD1 (6 bases). The CDR3 is 18 residues long. V dropped 0 bases and J dropped 4 bases, with 19 bases sitting between them. CDR1 MNHEY and CDR2 SVGEGT come from the germline V gene. This CDR3 is CASSYSFPRGAGKNIQYF. CDR3 in DNA: TGTGCCAGCAGTTACTCATTTCCCAGGGGCGCTGGGAAAAACATTCAGTACTTC.

This chain links TRBV7-9 with TRBJ1-3; 8 bases fit TRBD1. The V gene end was trimmed by 6 bases and the J gene end by 2 bases; junction bases not matched to a gene: 9. This CDR3 spans 16 amino acids. CDR1 is SEHNR, CDR2 FQNEAQ, per germline (reference sequence). The CDR3 sequence is CASRFTGGSTGNTIYF. CDR3 coding DNA: TGTGCCAGCAGGTTTACAGGGGGAAGTACTGGAAACACCATATATTTT.

The J gene is TRBJ1-6, the V gene TRBV5-4; 9 positions match TRBD1. This CDR3 region has 14 residues. The trim removed 4 bases at V and 10 bases at J, leaving 6 bases unmatched. Germline assignment: CDR1 SGHNT and CDR2 YYREEE (reference sequence). This CDR3 is CASSRDRVVSPLHF. As DNA, the CDR3 is TGTGCCAGCAGCAGGGACAGGGTTGTATCACCCCTCCACTTT.

V and J are TRBV7-9 and TRBJ2-5, with 16 bases lining up with TRBD2. After removal of 1 base from V and 10 bases from J, the junction contained 6 bases not matched to a gene. This CDR3 contains 16 residues. Germline CDR1 is SEHNR and CDR2 is FQNEAQ (reference sequence). The CDR3 sequence: CASSLDAGTSGGVQYF. For the CDR3, the DNA is TGTGCCAGCAGCTTAGATGCGGGGACTAGCGGGGGGGTCCAGTACTTC.

This clone appeared a few times. This chain links TRBV6-6 with TRBJ1-1, with 8 bases aligning to TRBD1. The CDR3 contains 14 residues. V dropped 7 bases and J dropped 4; count of bases not matched to a gene: 8. Per the germline V gene, CDR1 is MNHNY and CDR2 is SVGAGI (reference sequence). This CDR3 reads CASIKPGGVTEAFF. For the CDR3, the DNA is TGTGCCAGCATCAAACCAGGGGGCGTCACTGAAGCTTTCTTT.